This T cell receptor beta chain was identified during a study of blood T cells in healthy people across ages. V shed 2 bases and J 0 bases; nucleotides not matched to a gene: 9. The CDR3 contains 19 residues. Germline V lookup: CDR1 SGHVS, CDR2 FQNEAQ. Note on this clonotype: Its cognate antigen is unknown.

Then a second PCR, running about 6 to 12 cycles, was carried out with a sample-barcoded 5' primer and a J-beta primer mix. TCRdb reanalysed the 5' RACE reads using MiXCR and keeps one entry per CDR3 protein. The data hold roughly 650,000 distinct CDR3 sequences, with roughly 32% observed a single time. The study, taken as a whole, reports: Across the age range, TCR beta diversity per million T cells fell in a roughly linear way. A strong correlation was found between TCR beta diversity and the percentage of naive T cells.

This sequence joins TRBV7-8 and TRBJ2-1, with TRBD2 identical over 11 bases. Source material: blood. The sequence came from a woman older than 75 in good health. The CDR3 nucleotides are TGTGCCAGCAGCTTACAACGGACTAGCGGGTTCAACTCCTACAATGAGCAGTTCTTC. Encoded protein: CASSLQRTSGFNSYNEQFF. The full variable domain, in which reference TRBV7-8 and TRBJ2-1 provide the parts outside the CDR3, is GAGVSQSPRYKVAKRGQDVALRCDPISGHVSLFWYQQALGQGPEFLTYFQNEAQLDKSGLPSDRFFAERPEGSVSTLKIQRTQQEDSAVYLCASSLQRTSGFNSYNEQFFGPGTRLTVL.